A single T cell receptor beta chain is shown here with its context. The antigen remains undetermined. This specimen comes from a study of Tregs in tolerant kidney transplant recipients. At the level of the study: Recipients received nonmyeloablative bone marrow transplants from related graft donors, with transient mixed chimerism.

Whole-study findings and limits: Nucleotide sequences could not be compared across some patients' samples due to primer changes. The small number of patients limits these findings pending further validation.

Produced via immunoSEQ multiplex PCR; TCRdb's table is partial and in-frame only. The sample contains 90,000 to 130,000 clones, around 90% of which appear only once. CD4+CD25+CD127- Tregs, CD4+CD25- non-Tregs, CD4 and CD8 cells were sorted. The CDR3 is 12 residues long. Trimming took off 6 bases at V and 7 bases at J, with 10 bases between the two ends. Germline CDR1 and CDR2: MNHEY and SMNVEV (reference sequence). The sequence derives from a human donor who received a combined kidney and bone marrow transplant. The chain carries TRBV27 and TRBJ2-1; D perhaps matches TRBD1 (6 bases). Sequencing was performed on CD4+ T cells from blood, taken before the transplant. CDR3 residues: CASSLRGNEQFF. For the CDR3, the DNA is TGTGCCAGCAGCCTTAGGGGGAATGAGCAGTTCTTC.